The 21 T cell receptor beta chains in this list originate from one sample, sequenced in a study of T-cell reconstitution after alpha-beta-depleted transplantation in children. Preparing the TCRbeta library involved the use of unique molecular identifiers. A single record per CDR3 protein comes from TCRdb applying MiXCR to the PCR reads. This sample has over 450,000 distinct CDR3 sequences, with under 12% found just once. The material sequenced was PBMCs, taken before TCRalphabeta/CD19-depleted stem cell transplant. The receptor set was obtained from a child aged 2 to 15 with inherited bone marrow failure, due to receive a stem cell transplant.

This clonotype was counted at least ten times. The CDR3 DNA sequence: TGCAGTGCTAGGGTAGACCCCTTGGCCTACGAGCAGTACTTC. It specifies CSARVDPLAYEQYF. The V and J genes are TRBV20-1 and TRBJ2-7; D call uncertain. CDR3 size: 14 residues. Germline V gene lookup returns CDR1 DFQATT and CDR2 SNEGSKA (reference sequence). V was shortened by 3 bases and J by 2 bases, with 14 bases between the two germline ends.

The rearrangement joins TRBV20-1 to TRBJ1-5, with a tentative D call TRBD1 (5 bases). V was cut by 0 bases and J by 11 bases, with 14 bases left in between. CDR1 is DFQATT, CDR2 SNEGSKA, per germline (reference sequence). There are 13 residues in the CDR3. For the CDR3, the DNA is TGCAGTGCTAGAGATTCGGTGCGGGGGACCCAGCATTTT. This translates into CSARDSVRGTQHF.

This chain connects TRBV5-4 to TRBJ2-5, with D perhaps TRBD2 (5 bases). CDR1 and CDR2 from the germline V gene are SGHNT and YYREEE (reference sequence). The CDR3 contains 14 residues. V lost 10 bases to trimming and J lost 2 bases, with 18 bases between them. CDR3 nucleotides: TGTGCCCCCTCTGAGTTCGGGGTACAAGAGACCCAGTACTTC. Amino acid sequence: CAPSEFGVQETQYF.

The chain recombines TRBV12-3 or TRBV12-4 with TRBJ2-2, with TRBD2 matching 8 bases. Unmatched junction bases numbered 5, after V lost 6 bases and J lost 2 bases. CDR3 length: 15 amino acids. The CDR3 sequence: CASSFGTRNTGELFF. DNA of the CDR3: TGTGCCAGCAGCTTCGGGACTAGAAACACCGGGGAGCTGTTTTTT.

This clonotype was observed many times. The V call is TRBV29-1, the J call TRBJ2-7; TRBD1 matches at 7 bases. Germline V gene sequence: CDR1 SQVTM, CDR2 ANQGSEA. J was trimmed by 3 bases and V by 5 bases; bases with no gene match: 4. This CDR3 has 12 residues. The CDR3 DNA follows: TGCAGCGTTTCTAGACAGGGCTACGAGCAGTACTTC. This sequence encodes CSVSRQGYEQYF.

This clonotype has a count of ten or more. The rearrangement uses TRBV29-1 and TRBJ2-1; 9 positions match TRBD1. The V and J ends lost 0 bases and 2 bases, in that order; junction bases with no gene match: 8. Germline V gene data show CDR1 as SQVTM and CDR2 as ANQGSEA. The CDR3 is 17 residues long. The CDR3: CSVEDYPGQGPYNEQFF. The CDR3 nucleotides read TGCAGCGTTGAAGATTACCCGGGACAGGGTCCCTACAATGAGCAGTTCTTC.

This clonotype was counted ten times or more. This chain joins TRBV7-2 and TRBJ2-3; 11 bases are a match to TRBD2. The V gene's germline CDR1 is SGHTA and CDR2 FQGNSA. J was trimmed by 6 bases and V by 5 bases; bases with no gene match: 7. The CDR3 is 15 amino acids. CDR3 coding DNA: TGTGCCAGCAGCCCCATAGCGGGAGGGCGGGATACGCAGTATTTT. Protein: CASSPIAGGRDTQYF. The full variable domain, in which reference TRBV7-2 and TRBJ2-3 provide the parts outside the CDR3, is GAGVSQSPSNKVTEKGKDVELRCDPISGHTALYWYRQSLGQGLEFLIYFQGNSAPDKSGLPSDRFSAERTGGSVSTLTIQRTQQEDSAVYLCASSPIAGGRDTQYFGPGTRLTVL.

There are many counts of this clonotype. CDR3 nucleotide sequence: TGCAGTGCCCCGGACAGTACCTATGGCTACACCTTC. This translates into CSAPDSTYGYTF. The chain employs TRBV20-1 and TRBJ1-2; D may be TRBD1 (6 bases). This CDR3 is built from 12 residues. The V gene lost 6 bases and the J gene lost 4 bases, with 12 bases spanning the gap. Germline V gene lookup returns CDR1 DFQATT and CDR2 SNEGSKA (reference sequence).

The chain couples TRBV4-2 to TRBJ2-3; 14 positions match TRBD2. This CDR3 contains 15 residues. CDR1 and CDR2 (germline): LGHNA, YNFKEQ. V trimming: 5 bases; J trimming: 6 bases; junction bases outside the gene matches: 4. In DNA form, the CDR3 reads TGTGCCAGCAGCTCGGGGACTAGCGGGAGTGATACGCAGTATTTT. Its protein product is CASSSGTSGSDTQYF.

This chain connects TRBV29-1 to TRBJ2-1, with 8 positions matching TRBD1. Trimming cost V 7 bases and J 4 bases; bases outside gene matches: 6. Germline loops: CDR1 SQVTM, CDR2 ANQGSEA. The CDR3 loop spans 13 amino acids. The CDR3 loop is CSGGQGIYNEQFF. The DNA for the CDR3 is TGCAGCGGCGGACAGGGCATTTACAATGAGCAGTTCTTC.

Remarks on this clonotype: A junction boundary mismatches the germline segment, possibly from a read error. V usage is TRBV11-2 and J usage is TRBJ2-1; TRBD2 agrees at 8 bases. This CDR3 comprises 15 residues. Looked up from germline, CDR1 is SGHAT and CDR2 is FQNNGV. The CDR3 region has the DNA TGTGCCAGCAGCTTATCTTATTGGACTAGCACCGATGGGATCTTC. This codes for CASSLSYWTSTDGIF. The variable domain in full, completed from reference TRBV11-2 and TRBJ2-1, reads EAGVAQSPRYKIIEKRQSVAFWCNPISGHATLYWYQQILGQGPKLLIQFQNNGVVDDSQLPKDRFSAERLKGVDSTLKIQPAKLEDSAVYLCASSLSYWTSTDGIFGPGTRLTVL.

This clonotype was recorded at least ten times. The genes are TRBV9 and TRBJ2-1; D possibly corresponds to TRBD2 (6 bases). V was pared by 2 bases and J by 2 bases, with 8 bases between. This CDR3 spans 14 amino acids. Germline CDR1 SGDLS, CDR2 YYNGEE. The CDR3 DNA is TGTGCCAGCAGCGTTGCGGGAACCTACAATGAGCAGTTCTTC. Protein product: CASSVAGTYNEQFF. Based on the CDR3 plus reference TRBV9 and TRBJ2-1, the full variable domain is DSGVTQTPKHLITATGQRVTLRCSPRSGDLSVYWYQQSLDQGLQFLIQYYNGEERAKGNILERFSAQQFPDLHSELNLSSLELGDSALYFCASSVAGTYNEQFFGPGTRLTVL.

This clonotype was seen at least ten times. CDR3: CSAAGEPGPAYEQYF. The CDR3 DNA reads as TGCAGTGCTGCGGGGGAACCGGGACCTGCATACGAGCAGTACTTC. The rearrangement links TRBV20-1 to TRBJ2-7, with 7 bases aligning to TRBD2. From germline, CDR1 is DFQATT and CDR2 SNEGSKA (reference sequence). This CDR3 comprises 15 residues. Losses at the gene ends were 5 bases for V and 4 bases for J; bases not matched to a gene: 14.

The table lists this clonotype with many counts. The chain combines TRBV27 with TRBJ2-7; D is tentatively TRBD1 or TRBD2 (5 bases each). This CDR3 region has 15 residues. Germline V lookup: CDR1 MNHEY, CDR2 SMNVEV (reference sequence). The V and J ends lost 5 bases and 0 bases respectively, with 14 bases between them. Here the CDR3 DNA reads TGTGCCAGCAGTCTCGGGACGTTGCGCTCCTACGAGCAGTACTTC. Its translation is CASSLGTLRSYEQYF.

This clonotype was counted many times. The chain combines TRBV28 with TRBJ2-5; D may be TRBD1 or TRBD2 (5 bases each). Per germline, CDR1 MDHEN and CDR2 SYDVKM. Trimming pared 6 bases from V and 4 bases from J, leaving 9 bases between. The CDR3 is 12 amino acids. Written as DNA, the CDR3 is TGTGCCAGCAGATGGGGGTCAGAGACCCAGTACTTC. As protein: CASRWGSETQYF.

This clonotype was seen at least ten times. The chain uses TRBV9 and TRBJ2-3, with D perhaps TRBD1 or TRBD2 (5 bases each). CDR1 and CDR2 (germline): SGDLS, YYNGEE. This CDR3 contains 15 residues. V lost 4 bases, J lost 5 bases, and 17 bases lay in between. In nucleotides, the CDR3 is TGTGCCAGCAGCCCACGGGACCCGGGGCGAGATACGCAGTATTTT. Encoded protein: CASSPRDPGRDTQYF.

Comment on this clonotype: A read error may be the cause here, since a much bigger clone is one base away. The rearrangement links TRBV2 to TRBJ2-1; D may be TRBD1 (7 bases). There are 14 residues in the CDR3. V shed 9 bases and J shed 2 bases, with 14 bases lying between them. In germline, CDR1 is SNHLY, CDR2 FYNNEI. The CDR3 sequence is CARTRTGTYNEQFF. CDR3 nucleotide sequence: TGTGCCAGGACTAGGACAGGCACCTACAATGAGCAGTTCTTC.

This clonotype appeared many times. The chain's CDR3 is CASSLRTGGRFYSNEQFF. CDR3 bases: TGTGCCAGCAGCCTTAGAACAGGTGGCCGATTTTACAGCAATGAGCAGTTCTTC. The V call is TRBV12-3 or TRBV12-4, the J call TRBJ2-1; the D gene is possibly TRBD1 (5 bases). The V end was cut by 6 bases, the J end by 6 bases, with 27 bases between. CDR3 size: 18 residues.

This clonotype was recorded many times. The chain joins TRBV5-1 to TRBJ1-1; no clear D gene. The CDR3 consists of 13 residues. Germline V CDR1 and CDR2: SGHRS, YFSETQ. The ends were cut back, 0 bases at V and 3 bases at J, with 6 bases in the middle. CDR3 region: CASSLDGYTEAFF. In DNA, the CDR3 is TGCGCCAGCAGCTTGGACGGTTACACTGAAGCTTTCTTT.

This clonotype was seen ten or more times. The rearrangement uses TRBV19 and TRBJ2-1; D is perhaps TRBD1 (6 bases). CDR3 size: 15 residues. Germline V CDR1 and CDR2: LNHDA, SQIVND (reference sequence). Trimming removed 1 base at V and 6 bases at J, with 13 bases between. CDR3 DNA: TGTGCCAGTAGTATAGCGGGGACAAGGGCCAATGAGCAGTTCTTC. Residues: CASSIAGTRANEQFF.

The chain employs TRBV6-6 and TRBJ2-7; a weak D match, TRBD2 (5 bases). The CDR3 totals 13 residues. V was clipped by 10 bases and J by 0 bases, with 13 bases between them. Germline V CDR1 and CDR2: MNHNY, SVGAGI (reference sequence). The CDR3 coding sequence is TGTGCCACCCCGCTTCGGGGCTCCTACGAGCAGTACTTC. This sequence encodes CATPLRGSYEQYF.